The text below deals with one TCR beta chain. This entry belongs to a study of blood T cell repertoires in COVID-19. On the study more broadly: T cells, B-cell-depleted T cells, or PBMCs provided the cDNA or gDNA that served as material.

V lost 1 base to trimming and J lost 6 bases, with 8 bases between them. The germline gives CDR1 SGHVS, CDR2 FQNEAQ. CDR3 length equals 13 residues. In the source study's methods: Reference gene primers were amplified, and this amplification served to estimate nucleated cell counts. The table came from immunoSEQ multiplex PCR; TCRdb's copy has only in-frame clones and leaves some out. The V and J calls and the clone size are those of that table, but D and trimming were determined from the DNA. The sample lists about 160,000 clones, approximately 84% seen once, with around 1% in the top ten. This clonotype was sampled from a man in his forties with acute or convalescent COVID-19. Sample: peripheral blood. The chain combines TRBV7-8 with TRBJ2-3; no definite D call. The CDR3 DNA reads TGTGCCAGCAGCTTAGGACTCGGGGATACGCAGTATTTT. Translated, it gives CASSLGLGDTQYF.